The 3 T cell receptor beta chains below were found in one sample sequenced in a study of neoadjuvant anti-PD-1 for oral cavity cancer. The protocol was immunoSEQ multiplex PCR, while the TCRdb copy is restricted to in-frame clones and leaves out a portion. Of 15,000 or so clones in the sample, around 69% were seen once. Sequenced material: PBMCs, taken before nivolumab (anti-PD-1) treatment. The receptor source for this set is a person aged 35 to 85 with oral cavity squamous cell carcinoma.

The rearrangement uses TRBV21-1 and TRBJ2-5. TRBV21-1 constitutes a pseudogene. This CDR3 is built from 15 residues. The chain's CDR3 is CASSKALSELETQYF. CDR3 nucleotide sequence: TGTGCCAGCAGCAAAGCGCTTTCAGAACTGGAGACCCAGTACTTC.

The V and J genes are TRBV5-1 and TRBJ2-5, with 10 bases lining up with TRBD2. Per the germline V gene, CDR1 is SGHRS and CDR2 is YFSETQ. V lost 4 bases, J lost 2 bases, and 8 bases stayed unmatched. The CDR3 extends over 16 amino acids. The CDR3 reads CASSPELAGLQETQYF. CDR3 coding DNA: TGCGCCAGCAGCCCCGAACTAGCGGGGCTACAAGAGACCCAGTACTTC.

V usage is TRBV28 and J usage is TRBJ2-1; no clear D. Germline CDR1 MDHEN, CDR2 SYDVKM. With 1 base removed from V and 5 bases from J, the gap between germline ends came to 12 bases. This CDR3 region has 15 residues. As DNA, the CDR3 is TGTGCCAGCAGTTTATCAAGGGTTCAAAACAATGAGCAGTTCTTC. It specifies CASSLSRVQNNEQFF. Combining the CDR3 with reference TRBV28 and TRBJ2-1 gives the whole variable domain DVKVTQSSRYLVKRTGEKVFLECVQDMDHENMFWYRQDPGLGLRLIYFSYDVKMKEKGDIPEGYSVSREKKERFSLILESASTNQTSMYLCASSLSRVQNNEQFFGPGTRLTVL.